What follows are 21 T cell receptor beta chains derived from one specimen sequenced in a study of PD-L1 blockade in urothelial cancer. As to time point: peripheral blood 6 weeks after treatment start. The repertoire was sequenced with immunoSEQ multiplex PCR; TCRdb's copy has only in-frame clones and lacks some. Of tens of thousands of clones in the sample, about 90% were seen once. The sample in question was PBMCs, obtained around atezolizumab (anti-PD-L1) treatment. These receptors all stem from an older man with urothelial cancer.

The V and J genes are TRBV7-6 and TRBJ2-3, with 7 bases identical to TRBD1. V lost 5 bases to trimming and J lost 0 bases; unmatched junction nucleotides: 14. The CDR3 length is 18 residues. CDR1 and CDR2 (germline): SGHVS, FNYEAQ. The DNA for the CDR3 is TGTGCCAGCAGCCCCGAAACGACAGGGCCATCTAGCACAGATACGCAGTATTTT. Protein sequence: CASSPETTGPSSTDTQYF.

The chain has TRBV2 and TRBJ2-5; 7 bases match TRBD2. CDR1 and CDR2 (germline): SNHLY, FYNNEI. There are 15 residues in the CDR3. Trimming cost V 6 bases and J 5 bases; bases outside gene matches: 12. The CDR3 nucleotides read TGTGCCAGCAGCCCGATCCGCGGGAGCCCGGAGACCCAGTACTTC. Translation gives CASSPIRGSPETQYF. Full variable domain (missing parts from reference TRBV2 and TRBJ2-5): EPEVTQTPSHQVTQMGQEVILRCVPISNHLYFYWYRQILGQKVEFLVSFYNNEISEKSEIFDDQFSVERPDGSNFTLKIRSTKLEDSAMYFCASSPIRGSPETQYFGPGTRLLVL.

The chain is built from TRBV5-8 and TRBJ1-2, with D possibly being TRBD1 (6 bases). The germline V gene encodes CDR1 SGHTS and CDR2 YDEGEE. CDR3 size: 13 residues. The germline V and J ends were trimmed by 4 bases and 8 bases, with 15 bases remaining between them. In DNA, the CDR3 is TGTGCCAGCAGCGTAGCAGGGGACGTCGGCTACACCTTC. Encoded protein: CASSVAGDVGYTF.

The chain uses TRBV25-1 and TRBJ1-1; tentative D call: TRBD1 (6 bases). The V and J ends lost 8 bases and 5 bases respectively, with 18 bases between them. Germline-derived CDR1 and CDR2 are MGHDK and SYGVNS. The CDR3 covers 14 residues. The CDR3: CASGQTGLGTEAFF. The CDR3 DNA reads TGTGCCAGCGGTCAAACAGGGCTGGGGACTGAAGCTTTCTTT.

CDR3 sequence reads: CASSLDAGFDVKAEAFF. The CDR3 DNA follows: TGCGCCAGCAGCTTGGATGCGGGGTTTGATGTGAAGGCTGAAGCTTTCTTT. The V call is TRBV5-1, the J call TRBJ1-1; D is unclear. V lost 0 bases to trimming and J lost 6 bases, with 21 bases between them. The germline gives CDR1 SGHRS, CDR2 YFSETQ. The CDR3 spans 17 residues.

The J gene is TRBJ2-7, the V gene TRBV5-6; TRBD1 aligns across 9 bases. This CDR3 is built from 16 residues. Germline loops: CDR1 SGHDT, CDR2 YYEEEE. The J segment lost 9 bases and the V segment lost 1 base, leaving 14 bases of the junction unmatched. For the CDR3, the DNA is TGTGCCAGCAGCTTGAAGCCGGGACAGGGCCCCTTAGGGCAGTACTTC. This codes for CASSLKPGQGPLGQYF.

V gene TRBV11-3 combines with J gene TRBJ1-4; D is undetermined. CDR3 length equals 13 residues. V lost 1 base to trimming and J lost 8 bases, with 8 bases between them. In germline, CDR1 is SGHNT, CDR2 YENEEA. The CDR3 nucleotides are TGTGCCAGCAGCTTAGCGAGCCGAGAAAAACTGTTTTTT. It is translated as CASSLASREKLFF.

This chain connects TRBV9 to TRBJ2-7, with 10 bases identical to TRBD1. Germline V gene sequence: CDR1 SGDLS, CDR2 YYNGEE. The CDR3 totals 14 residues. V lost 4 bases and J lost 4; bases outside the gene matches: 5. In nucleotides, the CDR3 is TGTGCCAGCAGCCCTCGGGACAGGGGTTACGAGCAGTACTTC. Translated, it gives CASSPRDRGYEQYF. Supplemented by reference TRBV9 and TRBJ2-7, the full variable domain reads DSGVTQTPKHLITATGQRVTLRCSPRSGDLSVYWYQQSLDQGLQFLIQYYNGEERAKGNILERFSAQQFPDLHSELNLSSLELGDSALYFCASSPRDRGYEQYFGPGTRLTVT.

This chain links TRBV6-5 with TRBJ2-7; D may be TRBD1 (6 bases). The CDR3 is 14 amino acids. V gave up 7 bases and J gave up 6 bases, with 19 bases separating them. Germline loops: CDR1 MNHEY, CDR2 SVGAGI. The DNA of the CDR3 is TGTGCCAGCACTCGATACAGGGAAGGGAGCGAGCAGTACTTC. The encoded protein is CASTRYREGSEQYF.

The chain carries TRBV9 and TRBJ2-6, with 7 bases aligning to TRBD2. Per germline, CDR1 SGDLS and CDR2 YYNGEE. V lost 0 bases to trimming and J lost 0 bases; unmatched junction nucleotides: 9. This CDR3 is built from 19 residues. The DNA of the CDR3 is TGTGCCAGCAGCGTAGGTGAAGGGAGGGGTTCCTCTGGGGCCAACGTCCTGACTTTC. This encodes CASSVGEGRGSSGANVLTF. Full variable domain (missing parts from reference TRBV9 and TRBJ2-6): DSGVTQTPKHLITATGQRVTLRCSPRSGDLSVYWYQQSLDQGLQFLIQYYNGEERAKGNILERFSAQQFPDLHSELNLSSLELGDSALYFCASSVGEGRGSSGANVLTFGAGSRLTVL.

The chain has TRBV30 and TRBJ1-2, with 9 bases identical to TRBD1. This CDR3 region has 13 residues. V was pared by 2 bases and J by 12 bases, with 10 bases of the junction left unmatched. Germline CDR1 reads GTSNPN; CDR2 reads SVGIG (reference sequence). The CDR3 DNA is TGTGCCTGGAGTCCTCTAGGGACAGGGTTAAACACCTTC. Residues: CAWSPLGTGLNTF.

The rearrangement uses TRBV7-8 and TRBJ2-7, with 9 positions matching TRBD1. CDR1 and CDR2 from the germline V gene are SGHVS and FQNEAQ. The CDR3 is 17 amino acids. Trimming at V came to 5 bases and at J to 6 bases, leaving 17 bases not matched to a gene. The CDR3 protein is CASSPPRPGTGPFEQYF. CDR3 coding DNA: TGTGCCAGCAGCCCCCCCCGTCCCGGGACAGGGCCGTTCGAGCAGTACTTC.

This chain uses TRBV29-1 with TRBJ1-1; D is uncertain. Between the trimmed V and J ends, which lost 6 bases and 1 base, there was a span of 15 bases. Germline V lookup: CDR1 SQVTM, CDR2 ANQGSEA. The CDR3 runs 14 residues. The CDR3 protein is CSVEPYRRNTEAFF. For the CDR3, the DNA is TGCAGCGTCGAACCCTACAGACGGAACACTGAAGCTTTCTTT.

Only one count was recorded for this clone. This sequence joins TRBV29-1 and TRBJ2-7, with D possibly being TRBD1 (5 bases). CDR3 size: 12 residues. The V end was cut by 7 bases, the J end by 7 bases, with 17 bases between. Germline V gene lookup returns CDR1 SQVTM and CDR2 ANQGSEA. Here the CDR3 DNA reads TGCAGCGCCGCGGACACGAGTAGAGAGCAGTACTTC. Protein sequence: CSAADTSREQYF.

For the CDR3, the DNA is TGTGCCAGCAGGGAAAGGACTAGCGGGAGAAGCTCCTACGAGCAGTACTTC. Translated, it gives CASRERTSGRSSYEQYF. The chain carries TRBV5-4 and TRBJ2-7, with TRBD2 matching 13 bases. Germline V gives CDR1 SGHNT, CDR2 YYREEE (reference sequence). With V trimmed by 5 bases and J by 0 bases, 8 bases remained unmatched. The CDR3 runs to 17 residues.

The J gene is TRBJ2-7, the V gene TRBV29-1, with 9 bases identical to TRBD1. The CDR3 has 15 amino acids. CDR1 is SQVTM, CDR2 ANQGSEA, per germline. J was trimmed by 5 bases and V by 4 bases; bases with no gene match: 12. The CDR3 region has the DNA TGCAGCGTTGCCCGGTCCGGGACAGGGCTCGACGAGCAGTACTTC. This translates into CSVARSGTGLDEQYF.

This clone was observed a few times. CDR3 nucleotide sequence: TGTGCCAGCAGTACTTTTCAGGGTAGGGGTGTGGGCGAGCAGTACTTC. This sequence encodes CASSTFQGRGVGEQYF. The chain is built from TRBV28 and TRBJ2-7; a weak D match, TRBD1 (5 bases). Looked up from germline, CDR1 is MDHEN and CDR2 is SYDVKM. The CDR3 length is 16 residues. Trimming removed 5 bases from V and 6 bases from J, with 23 bases in between.

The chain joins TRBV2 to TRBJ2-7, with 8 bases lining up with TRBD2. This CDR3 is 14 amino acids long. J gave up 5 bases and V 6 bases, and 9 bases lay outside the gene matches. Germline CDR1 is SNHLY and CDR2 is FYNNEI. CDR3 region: CASSLGTRRNEQYF. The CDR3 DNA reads TGTGCCAGCAGCCTAGGGACTAGAAGGAACGAGCAGTACTTC.

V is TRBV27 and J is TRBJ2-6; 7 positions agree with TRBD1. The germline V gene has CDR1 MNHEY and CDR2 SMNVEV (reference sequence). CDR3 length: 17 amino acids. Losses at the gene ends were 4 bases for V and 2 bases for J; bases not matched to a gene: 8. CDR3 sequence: CASSSDRLGPGANVLTF. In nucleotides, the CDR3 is TGTGCCAGCAGTTCGGACAGGTTGGGTCCTGGGGCCAACGTCCTGACTTTC. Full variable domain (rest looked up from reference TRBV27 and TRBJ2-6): EAQVTQNPRYLITVTGKKLTVTCSQNMNHEYMSWYRQDPGLGLRQIYYSMNVEVTDKGDVPEGYKVSRKEKRNFPLILESPSPNQTSLYFCASSSDRLGPGANVLTFGAGSRLTVL.

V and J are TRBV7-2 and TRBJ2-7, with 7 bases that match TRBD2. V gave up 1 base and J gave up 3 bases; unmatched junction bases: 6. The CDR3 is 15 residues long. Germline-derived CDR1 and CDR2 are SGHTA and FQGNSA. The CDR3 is CASSLEWGGNYEQYF. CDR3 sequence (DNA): TGTGCCAGCAGCTTAGAATGGGGGGGGAACTACGAGCAGTACTTC.

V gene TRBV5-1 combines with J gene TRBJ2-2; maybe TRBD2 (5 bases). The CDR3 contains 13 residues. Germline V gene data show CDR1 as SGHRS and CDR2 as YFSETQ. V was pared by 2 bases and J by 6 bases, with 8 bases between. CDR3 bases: TGCGCCAGCAGCTTCGAGGGTGCCGGGGAGCTGTTTTTT. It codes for CASSFEGAGELFF.